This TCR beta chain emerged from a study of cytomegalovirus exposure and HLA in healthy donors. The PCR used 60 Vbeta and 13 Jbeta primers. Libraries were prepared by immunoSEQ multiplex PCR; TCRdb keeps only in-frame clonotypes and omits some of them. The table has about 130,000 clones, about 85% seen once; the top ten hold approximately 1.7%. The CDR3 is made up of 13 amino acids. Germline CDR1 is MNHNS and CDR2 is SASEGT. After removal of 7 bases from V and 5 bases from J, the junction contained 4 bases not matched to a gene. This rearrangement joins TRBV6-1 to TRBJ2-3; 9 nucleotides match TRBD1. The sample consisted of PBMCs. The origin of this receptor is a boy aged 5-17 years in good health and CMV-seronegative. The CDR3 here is CASTRTGEDTQYF. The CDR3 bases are TGTGCCAGCACCAGGACAGGGGAAGATACGCAGTATTTT.